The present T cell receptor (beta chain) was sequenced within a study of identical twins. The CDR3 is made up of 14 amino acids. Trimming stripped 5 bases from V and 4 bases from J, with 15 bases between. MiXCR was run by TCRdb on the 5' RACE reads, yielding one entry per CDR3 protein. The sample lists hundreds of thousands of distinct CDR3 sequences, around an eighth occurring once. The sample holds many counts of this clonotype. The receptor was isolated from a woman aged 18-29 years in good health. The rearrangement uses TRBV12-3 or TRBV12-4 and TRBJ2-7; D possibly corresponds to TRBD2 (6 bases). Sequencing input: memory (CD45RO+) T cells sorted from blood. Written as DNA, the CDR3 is TGTGCCAGCAGTCCTAGAGGGACTTCATACGAGCAGTACTTC. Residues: CASSPRGTSYEQYF.